This T cell receptor beta chain derives from a study of blood T cell repertoires in COVID-19. Study in general: PBMCs, B-cell-depleted T cells, or T cells were the source of the cDNA or gDNA that made up the material.

In the original workflow: Cell counts per sample came from amplifying reference gene primers. TCRdb's table, derived via immunoSEQ multiplex PCR, lists solely in-frame clones and lacks some. Clone size and V and J calls were adopted from that table, with D and trimming inferred from the DNA. The sample has just under 85,000 clones; around 84% are singletons. This CDR3 has 14 amino acids. Germline lookup yields CDR1 MNHNY and CDR2 SVGAGI (reference sequence). V lost 6 bases, J lost 1 base, and 12 bases lay in between. This sequence was found in a man at least 80 years old with active or convalescent COVID-19. The sequencing sample was made of peripheral blood. J is TRBJ1-1 and V is TRBV6-6; no clear D. CDR3 amino acids: CASRNGNSNTEAFF. CDR3 DNA sequence: TGTGCCAGCAGAAACGGGAATTCGAACACTGAAGCTTTCTTT.